The rows below give T cell receptor beta chains drawn from one sample of a study of blood T cell repertoires in COVID-19. Clones were sequenced by immunoSEQ multiplex PCR, and TCRdb holds only the in-frame ones, with some missing. The profile shows about 30,000 clones, approximately 67% of them singletons. Sequenced: peripheral blood. The receptors were gathered from a human donor in a cohort sampled during active COVID-19. Each CDR3 is given with its conserved first and last residue. D genes are given only for firm matches. Clone size is stated in some rows and not others, as once, few, many or a class when expanded.

>.|TRBV20-1|few|TRBJ2-7
CSASQGGEQYF
TGCAGTGCTAGTCAGGGGGGCGAGCAGTACTTC
>TRBD1|TRBV28|.|TRBJ2-6
CASRPGQGRPGANVLTF
TGTGCCAGCAGGCCGGGACAGGGGAGGCCTGGGGCCAACGTCCTGACTTTC
>.|TRBV12-3/TRBV12-4|.|TRBJ2-3
CVSGGITDTQYF
TGTGTCTCAGGAGGAATCACAGATACGCAGTATTTT
>TRBD2|TRBV7-3|.|TRBJ2-2
CASSFGRVGELFF
TGTGCCAGCAGCTTTGGGAGGGTCGGGGAGCTGTTTTTT
>.|TRBV5-1|once|TRBJ2-1
CASSSTQTGGSEQFF
TGCGCCAGCAGCTCGACCCAGACTGGGGGGAGTGAGCAGTTCTTC
>.|TRBV10-3|.|TRBJ1-1
CAINGETANTEAFF
TGTGCCATCAACGGGGAAACGGCGAACACTGAAGCTTTCTTT
>.|TRBV6-5|large|TRBJ2-1
CASRSLENEQFF
TGTGCCAGCAGGTCCCTAGAGAATGAGCAGTTCTTC
>TRBD1|TRBV18|.|TRBJ1-2
CASSPLRARDSNYGYTF
TGTGCCAGCTCACCCCTCCGAGCCCGGGACAGTAACTATGGCTACACCTTC
>TRBD2|TRBV7-2|few|TRBJ2-7
CASSLKVAGGYEQYF
TGTGCCAGCAGCTTAAAGGTAGCGGGGGGCTACGAGCAGTACTTC
>TRBD2|TRBV6-5|.|TRBJ2-3
CASSYLAGGGDTQYF
TGTGCCAGCAGTTACCTAGCGGGGGGCGGAGATACGCAGTATTTT
>TRBD2|TRBV19|.|TRBJ2-1
CASSLSGGAYNEQFF
TGTGCCAGTAGCCTGAGCGGGGGCGCTTACAATGAGCAGTTCTTC
>.|TRBV24-1|.|TRBJ1-5
CATSEGTLNQPQHF
TGTGCCACCAGTGAAGGGACACTCAATCAGCCCCAGCATTTT
>.|TRBV6-4|.|TRBJ2-1
CASSPSGSSYNEQFF
TGTGCCAGCAGTCCCTCGGGGAGCTCCTACAATGAGCAGTTCTTC
>TRBD1|TRBV5-4|.|TRBJ1-4
CASSSGQGRNEKLFF
TGTGCCAGCAGCTCGGGACAGGGCCGCAATGAAAAACTGTTTTTT
>.|TRBV5-4|.|TRBJ2-3
CASSLAPSTSTDTQYF
TGTGCCAGCAGCTTGGCCCCCTCGACTAGCACAGATACGCAGTATTTT
>.|TRBV11-2|.|TRBJ1-1
CASRLSGEAFF
TGTGCCAGCAGATTGTCGGGTGAAGCTTTCTTT
>.|TRBV18|.|TRBJ1-4
CASSWDLANEKLFF
TGTGCCAGCTCATGGGACTTAGCTAATGAAAAACTGTTTTTT
>.|TRBV9|.|TRBJ2-7
CASSVDSHYEQYF
TGTGCCAGCAGCGTAGATTCCCACTACGAGCAGTACTTC
>TRBD1|TRBV11-3|.|TRBJ2-2
CASSLGDRGTGELFF
TGTGCCAGCAGCTTAGGAGACAGGGGCACCGGGGAGCTGTTTTTT
>TRBD2|TRBV19|once|TRBJ2-1
CASSIRDYPHNEQFF
TGTGCCAGTAGTATTAGGGACTACCCCCACAATGAGCAGTTCTTC